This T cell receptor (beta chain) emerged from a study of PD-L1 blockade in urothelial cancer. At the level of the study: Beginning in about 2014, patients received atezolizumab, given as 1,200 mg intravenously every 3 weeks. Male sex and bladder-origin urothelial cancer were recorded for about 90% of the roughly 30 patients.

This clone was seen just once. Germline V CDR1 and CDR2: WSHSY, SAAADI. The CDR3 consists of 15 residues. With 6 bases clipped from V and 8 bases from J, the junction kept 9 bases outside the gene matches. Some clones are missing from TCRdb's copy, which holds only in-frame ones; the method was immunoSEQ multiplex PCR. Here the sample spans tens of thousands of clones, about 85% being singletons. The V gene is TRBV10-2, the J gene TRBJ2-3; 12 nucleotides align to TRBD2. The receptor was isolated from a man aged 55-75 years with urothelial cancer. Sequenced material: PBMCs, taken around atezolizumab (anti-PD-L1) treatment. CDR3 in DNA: TGCGCCAGCAGGGACTCTCTAGCGGGGGGGCTTACGCAGTATTTT. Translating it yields CASRDSLAGGLTQYF.